A selection of T cell receptor beta chains follows, all from one sample in a study of cytomegalovirus exposure and HLA in healthy donors. Sequenced by immunoSEQ multiplex PCR; TCRdb stores in-frame clones only, minus some. This sample's clone table lists some 130,000 clones. The sample was PBMCs. These receptors came from a woman aged 40 to 50 in good health and CMV-seropositive. Each CDR3 is given with its conserved first and last residue. A D gene is named only where the DNA matches it firmly.

d_call,j_call,v_call,cdr3_nt,cdr3_aa
TRBD1,TRBJ2-1,TRBV4-1,TGCGCCAGCAGCCACGGGACAGGGCGTGAGCAGTTCTTC,CASSHGTGREQFF
TRBD2,TRBJ2-7,TRBV5-4,TGTGCCAGCAGCCCTTGGGGGGAGGGGCCCAGTACTCGGGAGCAGTACTTC,CASSPWGEGPSTREQYF
.,TRBJ2-3,TRBV6-6,TGTGCCAGCAGTCCCAGGGGCGCTGAGGATACGCAGTATTTT,CASSPRGAEDTQYF
TRBD1,TRBJ2-7,TRBV14,TGTGCCAGCAGCCCCCGGGACAGGGGTTCCGAGCAGTACTTC,CASSPRDRGSEQYF
TRBD2,TRBJ2-2,TRBV7-6,TGTGCCAGCAGCTCCGGGACTAGCAAAGACACCGGGGAGCTGTTTTTT,CASSSGTSKDTGELFF
TRBD1,TRBJ2-5,TRBV19,TGTGCCAGTAGTCCCCGGGGGGACAGGGGGCCCAGTGAGGCCCAGTACTTC,CASSPRGDRGPSEAQYF
TRBD2,TRBJ2-7,TRBV27,TGTGCCAGCAGTTTATTTGGATATAGAGGGACTAGCGGGAGGGGGCACGAGCAGTACTTC,CASSLFGYRGTSGRGHEQYF
TRBD1,TRBJ1-4,TRBV5-1,TGCGCCAGCAGCGCCACCGGGACAGGGATTGAAAAACTGTTTTTT,CASSATGTGIEKLFF
.,TRBJ2-7,TRBV4-1,TGCGCCAGCAGCCCCCGTACACCCGACAGGCCTGTCTACGAGCAGTACTTC,CASSPRTPDRPVYEQYF
.,TRBJ1-1,TRBV10-2,TGCGCCAGCAGTGCGATAGGGGTTGGGACTGAAGCTTTCTTT,CASSAIGVGTEAFF
TRBD1,TRBJ2-5,TRBV6-4,TGTGCCAGCAGCGAAACCGGGACAGGGAAAGAGACCCAGTACTTC,CASSETGTGKETQYF
TRBD1,TRBJ2-7,TRBV19,TGTGCCAGTAGTAGTAGACAGGGGGCGAGGACCTACGAGCAGTACTTC,CASSSRQGARTYEQYF
.,TRBJ2-7,TRBV7-8,TGTGCCAGCAGCTCTAACTACGAGCAGTACTTC,CASSSNYEQYF
.,TRBJ2-4,TRBV9,TGTGCCAGCAGCGTGCCGTTGGCCCAGAGGTCCAAAAACATTCAGTACTTC,CASSVPLAQRSKNIQYF
TRBD1,TRBJ2-5,TRBV7-8,TGTGCCAGCAGCCCTCAAAGAAGGGGGCTCGTAAAGTTAGAGACCCAGTACTTC,CASSPQRRGLVKLETQYF
TRBD2,TRBJ2-1,TRBV2,TGTGCCAGCAGTCCCGGGGCTAGCGGGAGGGCTTACAATGAGCAGTTCTTC,CASSPGASGRAYNEQFF
TRBD2,TRBJ2-3,TRBV7-9,TGTGCCAGCAGGTTAGCGGGAGGGTTCACAGATACGCAGTATTTT,CASRLAGGFTDTQYF
TRBD2,TRBJ2-7,TRBV27,TGTGCCAGCTTCGTTAGACTAGCGGGAGTGTACGAGCAGTACTTC,CASFVRLAGVYEQYF
.,TRBJ2-5,TRBV20-1,TGCAGTGTTGTTAATCAGACCCAGTACTTC,CSVVNQTQYF
.,TRBJ2-7,TRBV2,TGTGCCAGCAGTGAAGTAAATCCCGAGCAGTACTTC,CASSEVNPEQYF
.,TRBJ2-3,TRBV15,TGTGCCACCAGCAGCACCGGGACTAGCACAGATACGCAGTATTTT,CATSSTGTSTDTQYF
TRBD1,TRBJ1-2,TRBV7-2,TGTGCCAGCAGATCGACAGGGGGCGTTTATGGCTACACCTTC,CASRSTGGVYGYTF
.,TRBJ2-2,TRBV10-3,TGTGCCATCAGTGACAGGGGGGACACCGGGGAGCTGTTTTTT,CAISDRGDTGELFF
TRBD1,TRBJ2-7,TRBV4-1,TGCGCCAGCAGCCAACTCCCGGGACAGACCTACGAGCAGTACTTC,CASSQLPGQTYEQYF
.,TRBJ2-7,TRBV4-1,TGCGCCAGCAGCCAAGCCGTGGGGCGAAACTACGAGCAGTACTTC,CASSQAVGRNYEQYF
.,TRBJ1-1,TRBV6-1,TGTGCCAGCTTAGTAGTCATGAACACTGAAGCTTTCTTT,CASLVVMNTEAFF
TRBD1,TRBJ1-6,TRBV5-6,TGTGCCAGCAGCTTGGGACAGGGGCGGTCACCCCTCCACTTT,CASSLGQGRSPLHF
TRBD2,TRBJ2-7,TRBV10-3,TGTGCCATCAGTGGGCTAGCGGGAGACGAGCAGTACTTC,CAISGLAGDEQYF
.,TRBJ1-2,TRBV2,TGTGCCAGCAGTGAAAACATCAACTATGACTACACCTTC,CASSENINYDYTF
.,TRBJ2-2,TRBV5-4,TGTGCCAGCAGCTTCAACAGGTTCTCAGGGGAGCTGTTTTTT,CASSFNRFSGELFF
.,TRBJ2-1,TRBV7-3,TGTGCCAGCAGCTTAATGTGGGGCAGCTCCTACAATGAGCAGTTCTTC,CASSLMWGSSYNEQFF
TRBD2,TRBJ2-7,TRBV19,TGTGCCAGTATGTCCGGACTAGCGGGCGAGCAGTACTTC,CASMSGLAGEQYF
.,TRBJ2-7,TRBV7-8,TGTGCCAGCAGCGACCCAGGGGGAGGCATCTCCTACGAGCAGTACTTC,CASSDPGGGISYEQYF
.,TRBJ1-2,TRBV30,TGTGCCTGGACGGTAACAGCAGATAACTATGGCTACACCTTC,CAWTVTADNYGYTF